The 32 T cell receptor beta chains below all came from one sample that was sequenced in a study of cytomegalovirus exposure and HLA in healthy donors. The PCR contained 60 Vbeta and 13 Jbeta primers. Libraries were prepared by immunoSEQ multiplex PCR; TCRdb keeps only in-frame clonotypes and omits some of them. The table records fewer than 250,000 clones, approximately 82% of them present only once. The material sequenced was PBMCs. The receptors shown here come from a man in his late teens or twenties in good health and CMV-seronegative.

The sample holds many counts of this clone. V and J are TRBV25-1 and TRBJ1-2; TRBD1 is a possible D gene (5 bases). The CDR3 has 15 amino acids. Looked up from germline, CDR1 is MGHDK and CDR2 is SYGVNS. V lost 7 bases to trimming and J lost 4 bases, with 19 bases between them. The CDR3 protein is CASKPQKRQIYGYTF. CDR3 DNA sequence: TGTGCCAGCAAACCCCAAAAGAGACAGATCTATGGCTACACCTTC.

The V call is TRBV9, the J call TRBJ2-7; D remains ambiguous. Germline V gene lookup returns CDR1 SGDLS and CDR2 YYNGEE. Trimming cost V 0 bases and J 4 bases, with 11 bases left between them. The CDR3 sequence is 14 residues long. CDR3 in DNA: TGTGCCAGCAGCGTAGGGTTCGGGTGGTACGAGCAGTACTTC. Translating it yields CASSVGFGWYEQYF.

This chain uses TRBV28 with TRBJ2-7; TRBD2 agrees at 8 bases. The V and J ends lost 2 bases and 3 bases, in that order; junction bases with no gene match: 9. CDR1 and CDR2 (germline): MDHEN, SYDVKM. The CDR3 runs 16 residues. The DNA for the CDR3 is TGTGCCAGCAGTTTAATTTTGCTAGCGGGCATCTACGAGCAGTACTTC. Protein: CASSLILLAGIYEQYF.

The chain is built from TRBV6-5 and TRBJ2-7; tentatively, D is TRBD2 (5 bases). V was cut by 5 bases and J by 4 bases, with 18 bases left in between. The CDR3 has 15 residues. Germline V gene sequence: CDR1 MNHEY, CDR2 SVGAGI. In nucleotides, the CDR3 is TGTGCCAGCAGTACCCGCGGAGCGGATATATACGAGCAGTACTTC. Its protein is CASSTRGADIYEQYF.

The V call is TRBV5-1, the J call TRBJ1-2, with TRBD1 identical over 8 bases. The CDR3 is 15 residues long. J lost 6 bases, V lost 4 bases, and 11 bases had no gene match. From germline, CDR1 is SGHRS and CDR2 YFSETQ. The CDR3 protein is CASSPTVDRVNGYTF. The CDR3, as DNA: TGCGCCAGCAGCCCCACCGTGGACAGGGTAAATGGCTACACCTTC.

This chain links TRBV30 with TRBJ2-5; D unresolved. V was trimmed by 0 bases and J by 4 bases, leaving 9 bases between them. The CDR3 is 13 amino acids. Germline loops: CDR1 GTSNPN, CDR2 SVGIG (reference sequence). This chain's CDR3 is CAWSVGQSETQYF. CDR3 DNA: TGTGCCTGGAGTGTTGGCCAGTCAGAGACCCAGTACTTC.

CDR3: CASSSTTGGTEAFF. For the CDR3, the DNA is TGTGCCAGCAGTTCAACCACAGGGGGCACTGAAGCTTTCTTT. This chain connects TRBV6-5 to TRBJ1-1, with 8 positions matching TRBD1. The trim removed 4 bases at V and 4 bases at J, leaving 5 bases unmatched. Looked up from germline, CDR1 is MNHEY and CDR2 is SVGAGI. The CDR3 spans 14 residues.

The V gene is TRBV5-1, the J gene TRBJ2-3; TRBD1 aligns across 9 bases. Germline loops: CDR1 SGHRS, CDR2 YFSETQ. This CDR3 comprises 14 residues. J lost 5 bases, V lost 5 bases, and 6 bases had no gene match. Here the CDR3 DNA reads TGCGCCAGCAGTCGGGACAGGGTGCAAGATACGCAGTATTTT. It codes for CASSRDRVQDTQYF.

The chain recombines TRBV18 with TRBJ2-1, with D possibly matching TRBD1 (5 bases). V was shortened by 4 bases and J by 1 base, with 8 bases between the two germline ends. The CDR3 covers 14 residues. Per the germline V gene, CDR1 is KGHSH and CDR2 is LQKENI. CDR3 sequence reads: CASSRQNSYNEQFF. DNA of the CDR3: TGTGCCAGCTCACGACAGAATTCCTACAATGAGCAGTTCTTC.

V and J are TRBV28 and TRBJ2-2, with D possibly being TRBD2 (6 bases). Germline V gene lookup returns CDR1 MDHEN and CDR2 SYDVKM. This CDR3 is built from 14 residues. The V gene lost 3 bases and the J gene lost 4 bases, with 9 bases spanning the gap. The CDR3: CASSFRRVTGELFF. In DNA form, the CDR3 reads TGTGCCAGCAGTTTCCGGAGGGTCACCGGGGAGCTGTTTTTT. The full variable domain, its missing parts supplied by reference TRBV28 and TRBJ2-2, is DVKVTQSSRYLVKRTGEKVFLECVQDMDHENMFWYRQDPGLGLRLIYFSYDVKMKEKGDIPEGYSVSREKKERFSLILESASTNQTSMYLCASSFRRVTGELFFGEGSRLTVL.

CDR3 amino acids: CATGGSTDTQYF. The CDR3 DNA is TGTGCCACCGGGGGTAGCACAGATACGCAGTATTTT. The chain employs TRBV10-3 and TRBJ2-3; possible D gene TRBD2, 6 bases. CDR1 is ENHRY, CDR2 SYGVKD, per germline. Between the trimmed V and J ends, which lost 10 bases and 0 bases, there was a span of 8 bases. This CDR3 region has 12 residues.

The chain uses TRBV7-6 and TRBJ1-3, with D maybe TRBD1 (5 bases). V was trimmed by 3 bases and J by 2 bases, leaving 8 bases between them. From germline, CDR1 is SGHVS and CDR2 FNYEAQ. The CDR3 extends over 14 amino acids. The CDR3 DNA sequence: TGTGCCAGCAGCTTGGGGACTGCTGGAAACACCATATATTTT. As protein: CASSLGTAGNTIYF.

This clone came up a few times. CDR3 in DNA: TGTGCCAGCAGTCCTGGGTACAGTAAAGAGACCCAGTACTTC. Translation: CASSPGYSKETQYF. The chain joins TRBV5-5 to TRBJ2-5, with D unclear. Trimming stripped 5 bases from V and 3 bases from J, with 14 bases between. CDR3 length: 14 amino acids. The germline CDR1 and CDR2 sequences are SGHKS and YYEKEE (reference sequence).

This sequence joins TRBV5-6 and TRBJ2-5, with TRBD2 identical over 11 bases. Near its end, the DNA agrees better with TRBJ2-7, so the J call may be wrong. The length of the CDR3 is 17 residues. Germline V gene lookup returns CDR1 SGHDT and CDR2 YYEEEE. CDR3 residues: CASSFLAGGQSSYEQYF. Here the CDR3 DNA reads TGTGCCAGCAGCTTTCTAGCGGGAGGCCAGAGCTCCTACGAGCAGTACTTC.

V usage is TRBV5-1 and J usage is TRBJ2-4, with D perhaps TRBD2 (6 bases). There are 14 residues in the CDR3. Germline values: CDR1 SGHRS, CDR2 YFSETQ. Trimming took 3 bases from V and 8 from J, leaving 15 bases between them. In nucleotides, the CDR3 is TGCGCCAGCAGCTCTGGGGAGGAAGTAGACATTCAGTACTTC. This sequence encodes CASSSGEEVDIQYF.

The sample holds a few counts of this clone. The gene calls are TRBV4-1 and TRBJ2-7; TRBD2 matches at 12 bases. CDR3 length: 16 residues. Looked up from germline, CDR1 is MGHRA and CDR2 is YSYEKL. J was trimmed by 3 bases and V by 3 bases; bases with no gene match: 6. CDR3 sequence: CASSQDLAGGFYEQYF. DNA of the CDR3: TGCGCCAGCAGCCAGGATCTAGCGGGAGGGTTCTACGAGCAGTACTTC.

The chain couples TRBV11-3 to TRBJ2-1; 9 bases map to TRBD2. CDR1 and CDR2 from the germline V gene are SGHNT and YENEEA. The junction had 10 bases not matched to a gene; V was cut back by 5 bases and J by 2 bases. This CDR3 contains 17 residues. In nucleotides, the CDR3 is TGTGCCAGCAGCGCGGGGAAGCGGGAGGTTCCCTACAATGAGCAGTTCTTC. It is translated as CASSAGKREVPYNEQFF.

The chain uses TRBV10-3 and TRBJ1-6; 8 bases are a match to TRBD1. J lost 7 bases, V lost 2 bases, and 1 base had no gene match. The CDR3 covers 14 residues. Germline CDR1 and CDR2: ENHRY and SYGVKD. The CDR3 loop is CAISETGGNSPLHF. The CDR3 DNA follows: TGTGCCATCAGTGAGACAGGGGGAAATTCACCCCTCCACTTT.

This chain links TRBV27 with TRBJ2-7, with 12 bases matching TRBD2. J gave up 2 bases and V 4 bases, and 3 bases lay outside the gene matches. Germline V gene lookup returns CDR1 MNHEY and CDR2 SMNVEV (reference sequence). This CDR3 is 15 amino acids long. The CDR3 DNA reads as TGTGCCAGCAGTTCGGGACTAGCGGGTACCTACGAGCAGTACTTC. Its protein product is CASSSGLAGTYEQYF.

The chain joins TRBV4-1 to TRBJ2-3, with 10 bases matching TRBD2. The ends lost 6 bases at V and 2 bases at J; junction bases unmatched: 8. This CDR3 comprises 16 residues. Per the germline V gene, CDR1 is MGHRA and CDR2 is YSYEKL. The CDR3 loop reads CASRNLAGAPTDTQYF. The CDR3 nucleotides are TGCGCCAGCAGAAATCTAGCGGGAGCTCCCACAGATACGCAGTATTTT.

This chain connects TRBV7-8 to TRBJ1-1; TRBD1 matches 7 bases. Unmatched junction bases numbered 8, after V lost 11 bases and J lost 5 bases. Per the germline V gene, CDR1 is SGHVS and CDR2 is FQNEAQ. CDR3 length equals 12 residues. CDR3 residues: CAGNTGVTEAFF. In DNA, the CDR3 is TGTGCCGGTAACACAGGGGTAACTGAAGCTTTCTTT.

This clone was counted only a few times. The chain has TRBV7-3 and TRBJ2-2; D is uncertain. The CDR3 spans 14 residues. CDR1 and CDR2 from the germline V gene are SGHTA and FQGTGA. Trimming took 6 bases from V and 0 from J, leaving 8 bases between them. The CDR3 region is CASRKLSNTGELFF. CDR3 DNA sequence: TGTGCCAGCAGAAAGCTTTCGAACACCGGGGAGCTGTTTTTT.

This clone was seen a handful of times. The chain has TRBV18 and TRBJ1-2; D perhaps matches TRBD1 (5 bases). The CDR3 covers 14 residues. V lost 6 bases and J lost 4, with 15 bases in between. Germline CDR1 reads KGHSH; CDR2 reads LQKENI. The CDR3 reads CASSPRVAGYGYTF. For the CDR3, the DNA is TGTGCCAGCTCCCCCAGGGTAGCCGGCTATGGCTACACCTTC.

CDR3 sequence: CATSIQRYNEQFF. The CDR3 region has the DNA TGTGCCACCAGCATCCAGAGGTACAATGAGCAGTTCTTC. The V gene is TRBV27, the J gene TRBJ2-1; D unresolved. The germline V gene encodes CDR1 MNHEY and CDR2 SMNVEV (reference sequence). The V end was cut by 10 bases, the J end by 4 bases, with 14 bases between. The CDR3 is 13 amino acids.

This clone has more than one count but fewer than ten. This chain uses TRBV7-2 with TRBJ2-1; a possible D gene is TRBD2 (6 bases). Trimming took off 1 base at V and 7 bases at J, with 14 bases between the two ends. The CDR3 consists of 15 residues. Germline V gene sequence: CDR1 SGHTA, CDR2 FQGNSA. The CDR3 nucleotides read TGTGCCAGCAGCTTAGAAGCGGGCCCCCAGAATGAGCAGTTCTTC. Its translation is CASSLEAGPQNEQFF.

This clone was observed a handful of times. The chain has TRBV11-2 and TRBJ2-7, with 7 bases aligning to TRBD2. Germline lookup yields CDR1 SGHAT and CDR2 FQNNGV. The CDR3 is made up of 17 amino acids. V gave up 8 bases and J gave up 0 bases; unmatched junction bases: 16. DNA for the CDR3: TGTGCCAGCTCCAGGGAGGGGACCTACTCAAACTCCTACGAGCAGTACTTC. Its protein product is CASSREGTYSNSYEQYF.

This clone occurred once. The chain carries TRBV2 and TRBJ2-1; D remains ambiguous. The CDR3 runs 15 residues. Germline V gene sequence: CDR1 SNHLY, CDR2 FYNNEI. V was trimmed by 11 bases and J by 0 bases, leaving 17 bases between them. As DNA, the CDR3 is TGTGCCTGCCAGTCCACGGGTAGCTCCTACAATGAGCAGTTCTTC. It encodes CACQSTGSSYNEQFF.

This chain connects TRBV27 to TRBJ1-5; TRBD1 aligns across 8 bases. V lost 4 bases, J lost 4 bases, and 9 bases stayed unmatched. CDR3 length equals 16 residues. Germline CDR1 reads MNHEY; CDR2 reads SMNVEV (reference sequence). The CDR3 region is CASSSPGTGLNQPQHF. In nucleotides, the CDR3 is TGTGCCAGCAGTTCCCCAGGGACAGGACTAAATCAGCCCCAGCATTTT.

The genes are TRBV18 and TRBJ2-1, with 8 bases fitting TRBD2. The V gene's germline CDR1 is KGHSH and CDR2 LQKENI. This CDR3 region has 14 residues. V trimming: 6 bases; J trimming: 6 bases; junction bases outside the gene matches: 7. This CDR3 reads CASSPREAGNEQFF. CDR3 DNA: TGTGCCAGCTCGCCGCGGGAGGCTGGCAATGAGCAGTTCTTC.

There are a few counts of this clone. This chain links TRBV4-2 with TRBJ2-2; unclear D gene. Trimming removed 1 base at V and 0 bases at J, with 6 bases between. The CDR3 is 15 residues long. The V gene's germline CDR1 is LGHNA and CDR2 YNFKEQ. CDR3: CASSQAFANTGELFF. CDR3 sequence (DNA): TGTGCCAGCAGCCAAGCGTTCGCGAACACCGGGGAGCTGTTTTTT.

The chain couples TRBV5-1 to TRBJ2-7, with 9 bases fitting TRBD1. The length of the CDR3 is 16 residues. In germline, CDR1 is SGHRS, CDR2 YFSETQ. The J segment lost 0 bases and the V segment lost 8 bases, leaving 12 bases of the junction unmatched. CDR3 bases: TGCGCCAGAGGGGGGGCGGACAGGGGAAGCTCCTACGAGCAGTACTTC. It specifies CARGGADRGSSYEQYF.

Remarks on this clone: Additional DNA sequences in this sample encode the identical CDR3. The gene calls are TRBV2 and TRBJ1-3; no firm D call. Germline CDR1 is SNHLY and CDR2 is FYNNEI. The CDR3 is 14 amino acids. The V end was cut by 1 base, the J end by 7 bases, with 11 bases between. DNA of the CDR3: TGTGCCAGCAGTGAAGGGCAGGATGGGAACACCATATATTTT. Its translation is CASSEGQDGNTIYF.